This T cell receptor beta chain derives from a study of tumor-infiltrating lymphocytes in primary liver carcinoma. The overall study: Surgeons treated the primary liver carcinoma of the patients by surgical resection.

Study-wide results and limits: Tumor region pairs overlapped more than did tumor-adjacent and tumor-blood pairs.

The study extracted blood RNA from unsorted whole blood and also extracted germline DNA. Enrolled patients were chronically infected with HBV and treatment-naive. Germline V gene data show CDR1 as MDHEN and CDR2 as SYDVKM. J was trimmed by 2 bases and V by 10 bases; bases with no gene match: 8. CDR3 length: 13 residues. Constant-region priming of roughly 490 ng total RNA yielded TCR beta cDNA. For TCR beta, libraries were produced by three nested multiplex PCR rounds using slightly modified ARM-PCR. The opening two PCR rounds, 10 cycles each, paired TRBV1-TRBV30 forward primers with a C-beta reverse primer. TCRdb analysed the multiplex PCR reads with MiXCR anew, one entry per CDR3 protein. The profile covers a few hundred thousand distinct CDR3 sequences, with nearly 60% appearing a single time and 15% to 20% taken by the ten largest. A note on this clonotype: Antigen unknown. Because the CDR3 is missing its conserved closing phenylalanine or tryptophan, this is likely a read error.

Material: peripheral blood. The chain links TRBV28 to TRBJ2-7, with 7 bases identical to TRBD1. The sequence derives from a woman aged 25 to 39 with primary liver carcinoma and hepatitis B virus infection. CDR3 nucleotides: TGTGCCACCTTATCGGGACAGACCTACGAGCAGTACCTC. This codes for CATLSGQTYEQYL.